This T cell receptor (beta chain) was found in a study of Graves' ophthalmopathy and Graves' hyperthyroidism. This clonotype was counted between two and nine times. Germline is not matched at one junction end, which may reflect a read error. Germline assignment: CDR1 SGHVS and CDR2 FQNEAQ. CDR3 size: 16 residues. Amplification of TCR beta CDR3 regions used RNA transcripts. First-round RT-PCR with HTBI primers preceded a second-round multiplex PCR. TCRdb re-called the multiplex PCR reads with MiXCR, one entry per CDR3 protein. The sample records about 740,000 distinct CDR3 sequences, approximately 40% being singletons.

This clonotype was sampled from an adult man with Graves' ophthalmopathy. Sequencing was performed on peripheral blood. The genes are TRBV7-8 and TRBJ1-5; 7 bases align to TRBD1. The CDR3 bases are TGTGCCAGCAGCCGTGAACAGGGGAATAGTAATCAGCCCCGGCATTTT. The encoded protein is CASSREQGNSNQPRHF.